The clone carrying this TCR beta chain was picked up one time. Its cognate antigen is unknown. Only in-frame clones appear in the TCRdb table, and some are missing; sequencing was by immunoSEQ multiplex PCR. Found here are 150,000 to 200,000 clones, 75% to 90% of them singletons; the top ten hold approximately 2.5%. The V gene lost 5 bases and the J gene lost 6 bases, with 10 bases spanning the gap. The CDR3 contains 12 residues. Germline CDR1 MDHEN, CDR2 SYDVKM. The data belong to a study of T cell responses to AZD1222 COVID-19 vaccine. General study points: At study baseline, merely five or six AZD1222 recipients were seropositive.

The V gene is TRBV28, the J gene TRBJ1-1; D is unresolved. This TCR derives from an adult in good health. The source material was peripheral blood, sampled on day 0 of MenACWY control vaccination. The DNA of the CDR3 is TGTGCCAGCAGTACCCCGGGGTCTGAAGCTTTCTTT. Translating gives CASSTPGSEAFF.